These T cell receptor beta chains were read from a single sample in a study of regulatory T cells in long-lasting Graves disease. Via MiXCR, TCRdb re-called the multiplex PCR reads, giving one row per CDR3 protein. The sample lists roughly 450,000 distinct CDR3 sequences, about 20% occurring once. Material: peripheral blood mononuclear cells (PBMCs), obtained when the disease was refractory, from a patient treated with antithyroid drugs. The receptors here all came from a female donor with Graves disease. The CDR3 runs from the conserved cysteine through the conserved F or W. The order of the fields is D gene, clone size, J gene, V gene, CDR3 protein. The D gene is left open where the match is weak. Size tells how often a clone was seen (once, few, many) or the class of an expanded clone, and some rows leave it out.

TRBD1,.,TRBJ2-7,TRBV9,CASGDRFSYEQYF
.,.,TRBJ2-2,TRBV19,CASSIRTGAAGELFF
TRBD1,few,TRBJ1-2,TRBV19,CASSEGTGFINYGYTF
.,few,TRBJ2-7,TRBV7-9,CASSADGGYEQYF
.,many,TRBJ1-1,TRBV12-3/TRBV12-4,CASSLAGVPEAFF
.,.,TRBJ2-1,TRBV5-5,CASSPGGVSSYNEQFF
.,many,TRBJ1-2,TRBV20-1,CSAGGGEYGYTF
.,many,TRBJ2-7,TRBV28,CASTGSSYEQYF
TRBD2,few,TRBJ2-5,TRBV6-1,CASSGLAGVRAQTQYF
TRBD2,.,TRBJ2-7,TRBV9,CASSVGEGVSREQYF
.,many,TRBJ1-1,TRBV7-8,CASSPKVGDTEAFF
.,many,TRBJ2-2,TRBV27,CASSFRDTGELFF
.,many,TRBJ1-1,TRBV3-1,CASSPMGGGDTEAFF
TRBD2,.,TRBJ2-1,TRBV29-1,CSVDPGLASSYNEQFF
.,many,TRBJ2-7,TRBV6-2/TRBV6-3,CASSYSEQLNSYEQYF
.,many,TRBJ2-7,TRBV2,CANKIWGEQYF
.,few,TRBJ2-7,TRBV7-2,CASSPRRATYEQYF
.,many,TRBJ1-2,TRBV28,CASSFSQIYGYTF
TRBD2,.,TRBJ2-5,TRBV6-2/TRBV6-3,CASSPTALLRLAGQETQYF
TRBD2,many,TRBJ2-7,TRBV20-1,CSATSGRSHEQYF
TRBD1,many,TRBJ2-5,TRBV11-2,CASSLGQGKTQYF
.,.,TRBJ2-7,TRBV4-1,CASSQDHAERSYEQYF
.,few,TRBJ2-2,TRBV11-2,CASSASRAGELFF
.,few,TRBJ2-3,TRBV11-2,CASSLASQGSRTDTQYF
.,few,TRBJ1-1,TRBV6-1,CASSRPSDRVNTEAFF
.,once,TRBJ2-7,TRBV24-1,CATSEAPGRQTTYEQYF
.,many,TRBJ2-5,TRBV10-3,CAISGGSQETQYF
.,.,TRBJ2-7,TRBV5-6,CASSSLVRQGGEQYF
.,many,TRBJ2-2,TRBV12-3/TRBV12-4,CASTINAGELFF
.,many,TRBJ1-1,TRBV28,CASVRLGTEAFF
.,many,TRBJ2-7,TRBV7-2,CASSPDTYEQYF
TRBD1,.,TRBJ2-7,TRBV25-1,CASSANSGTAIYYEQYF
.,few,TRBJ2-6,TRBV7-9,CASSPQVTGANVLTF